The 21 T cell receptor beta chains below all came from one sample that was sequenced in a study of identical twins. TCRdb re-derived calls from the 5' RACE reads in MiXCR, one entry per CDR3 protein. Altogether 200,000 to 250,000 distinct CDR3 sequences are present, over 13% being singletons, with the ten largest covering 8.8%. Specimen: memory (CD45RO+) T cells sorted from blood. These TCRs come from a woman aged 18-29 years in good health.

This clonotype was found a few times. The genes are TRBV9 and TRBJ1-1; D uncertain. This CDR3 has 14 amino acids. Trimming shortened V by 0 bases and J by 1 base, and 7 bases separated the two germline ends. CDR1 SGDLS and CDR2 YYNGEE come from the germline V gene. CDR3 protein: CASSVGAANTEAFF. CDR3 bases: TGTGCCAGCAGCGTAGGGGCCGCGAACACTGAAGCTTTCTTT.

The V and J genes are TRBV25-1 and TRBJ1-2; a weak D match, TRBD1 (6 bases). Germline V gene sequence: CDR1 MGHDK, CDR2 SYGVNS. The CDR3 is made up of 14 amino acids. Trimming removed 1 base at V and 8 bases at J, with 14 bases between. The CDR3 DNA follows: TGTGCCAGCAGTGAATTGAGGGGGGCGCGGGGCTACACCTTC. Translating gives CASSELRGARGYTF.

This clonotype has a handful of counts. V gene TRBV11-3 combines with J gene TRBJ2-3; D unresolved. V shed 5 bases and J shed 0 bases, with 15 bases lying between them. The CDR3 length is 16 residues. Germline V gene data show CDR1 as SGHNT and CDR2 as YENEEA. CDR3 residues: CASSKTVAPSTDTQYF. The CDR3 DNA reads TGTGCCAGCAGCAAGACGGTCGCTCCGAGCACAGATACGCAGTATTTT.

This clonotype was observed a handful of times. This sequence joins TRBV9 and TRBJ2-3; 8 bases line up with TRBD2. Germline loops: CDR1 SGDLS, CDR2 YYNGEE. The CDR3 totals 15 residues. The trim removed 2 bases at V and 4 bases at J, leaving 6 bases unmatched. CDR3 in amino acids: CASSVWRGAPDTQYF. In DNA, the CDR3 is TGTGCCAGCAGCGTGTGGCGGGGGGCTCCAGATACGCAGTATTTT. The complete variable domain, with remaining parts taken from reference TRBV9 and TRBJ2-3, reads DSGVTQTPKHLITATGQRVTLRCSPRSGDLSVYWYQQSLDQGLQFLIQYYNGEERAKGNILERFSAQQFPDLHSELNLSSLELGDSALYFCASSVWRGAPDTQYFGPGTRLTVL.

This clonotype was seen a few times. The chain has TRBV7-2 and TRBJ2-1; 7 bases are shared with TRBD2. This CDR3 has 15 amino acids. Germline assignment: CDR1 SGHTA and CDR2 FQGNSA. Trimming removed 1 base from V and 7 bases from J; junction bases left unmatched: 7. This chain's CDR3 is CASSLGLALANEQFF. The CDR3 nucleotides read TGTGCCAGCAGCTTAGGACTAGCCTTGGCGAATGAGCAGTTCTTC.

The rearrangement joins TRBV7-3 to TRBJ1-2; 8 nucleotides agree with TRBD1. The CDR3 is 15 amino acids. V was clipped by 2 bases and J by 3 bases; unmatched bases: 5. The germline gives CDR1 SGHTA, CDR2 FQGTGA. The CDR3, as DNA: TGTGCCAGCAGCTTAGAAGGACAGGGATACTATGGCTACACCTTC. This encodes CASSLEGQGYYGYTF. The whole variable domain, remainder taken from reference TRBV7-3 and TRBJ1-2, is GAGVSQTPSNKVTEKGKYVELRCDPISGHTALYWYRQSLGQGPEFLIYFQGTGAADDSGLPNDRFFAVRPEGSVSTLKIQRTERGDSAVYLCASSLEGQGYYGYTFGSGTRLTVV.

This clonotype was detected only a few times. The chain links TRBV28 to TRBJ2-1; D might be TRBD1 (7 bases). V lost 1 base and J 9 bases, leaving 16 bases between the germline ends. This CDR3 has 15 residues. Germline V lookup: CDR1 MDHEN, CDR2 SYDVKM. The DNA of the CDR3 is TGTGCCAGCAGTTTATCACCCGACAGGGACTTTGAGCAGTTCTTC. Amino acid sequence: CASSLSPDRDFEQFF.

This chain connects TRBV13 to TRBJ2-5; possibly TRBD2 for D (6 bases). Germline loops: CDR1 PRHDT, CDR2 FYEKMQ (reference sequence). The CDR3 length is 15 residues. V dropped 4 bases and J dropped 5 bases, with 17 bases sitting between them. This chain's CDR3 is CASSSQMGGWETQYF. As DNA, the CDR3 is TGTGCCAGCAGCTCCCAAATGGGGGGATGGGAGACCCAGTACTTC.

This clonotype was detected only a few times. V gene TRBV7-3 combines with J gene TRBJ2-1; D may be TRBD1 (5 bases). From germline, CDR1 is SGHTA and CDR2 FQGTGA. This CDR3 is 14 amino acids long. Trimming removed 5 bases at V and 5 bases at J, with 13 bases between. The CDR3: CASSAAGSHNEQFF. In DNA form, the CDR3 reads TGTGCCAGCAGCGCGGCAGGGTCACACAATGAGCAGTTCTTC.

The chain recombines TRBV12-3 or TRBV12-4 with TRBJ2-7, with D possibly being TRBD1 or TRBD2 (5 bases each). This CDR3 has 13 residues. The V end lost 8 bases, the J end lost 4 bases, and 15 bases lay between the germline ends. The CDR3, as DNA: TGTGCCAGCTCAGCCGGGACGGGATACGAGCAGTACTTC. Protein product: CASSAGTGYEQYF.

This clonotype was counted a few times. V usage is TRBV6-2 or TRBV6-3 and J usage is TRBJ2-7, with 7 bases matching TRBD2. The germline V gene has CDR1 MNHEY and CDR2 SVGEGT. After removal of 10 bases from V and 4 bases from J, the junction contained 16 bases not matched to a gene. This CDR3 is built from 15 residues. CDR3: CATLLAGGIPYEQYF. The CDR3 nucleotides read TGTGCCACCCTTTTAGCGGGCGGAATACCATACGAGCAGTACTTC.

This clonotype was observed a few times. This sequence joins TRBV20-1 and TRBJ2-4; 11 bases match TRBD2. The germline V gene encodes CDR1 DFQATT and CDR2 SNEGSKA (reference sequence). With V trimmed by 3 bases and J by 0 bases, 4 bases remained unmatched. The CDR3 totals 16 residues. CDR3 protein: CSASASGGQAKNIQYF. CDR3 DNA sequence: TGCAGTGCTAGTGCTAGCGGGGGGCAAGCCAAAAACATTCAGTACTTC.

The V gene is TRBV7-3, the J gene TRBJ2-3, with D tentatively TRBD2 (6 bases). V dropped 7 bases and J dropped 0 bases, with 14 bases sitting between them. The germline V gene has CDR1 SGHTA and CDR2 FQGTGA. The CDR3 loop spans 15 amino acids. CDR3 sequence: CASTPNAGSTDTQYF. CDR3 nucleotides: TGTGCCAGCACCCCCAATGCGGGAAGCACAGATACGCAGTATTTT.

V and J are TRBV12-3 or TRBV12-4 and TRBJ2-7; D may correspond to TRBD1 or TRBD2 (5 bases each). V was shortened by 0 bases and J by 0 bases, with 15 bases between the two germline ends. There are 17 residues in the CDR3. The CDR3 DNA follows: TGTGCCAGCAGTTTAGCGTCGTCAGGGAGCTCCTCCTACGAGCAGTACTTC. This codes for CASSLASSGSSSYEQYF.

This clonotype was detected a few times. This chain links TRBV7-9 with TRBJ1-5; D possibly corresponds to TRBD1 (5 bases). CDR1 and CDR2 (germline): SEHNR, FQNEAQ (reference sequence). V gave up 2 bases and J gave up 4 bases, with 12 bases separating them. CDR3 size: 15 residues. Here the CDR3 reads CASSLSGLGNQPQHF. The DNA of the CDR3 is TGTGCCAGCAGCTTATCAGGGCTTGGAAATCAGCCCCAGCATTTT.

V gene TRBV6-2 or TRBV6-3 combines with J gene TRBJ2-7; D call uncertain. The V gene's germline CDR1 is MNHEY and CDR2 SVGEGT. V was trimmed by 8 bases and J by 3 bases, leaving 8 bases between them. The CDR3 covers 11 residues. CDR3 protein: CASGISYEQYF. CDR3 DNA: TGTGCCAGCGGCATAAGCTACGAGCAGTACTTC.

This clonotype was observed at least ten times. The chain joins TRBV5-1 to TRBJ2-4, with 9 bases fitting TRBD2. V lost 4 bases and J lost 11; bases outside the gene matches: 13. The germline V gene has CDR1 SGHRS and CDR2 YFSETQ. This CDR3 is built from 15 residues. The CDR3 loop reads CASSPSAGGALVQYF. The CDR3 DNA is TGCGCCAGCAGCCCCTCTGCGGGGGGGGCCTTGGTTCAGTACTTC. Full variable domain (missing parts from reference TRBV5-1 and TRBJ2-4): KAGVTQTPRYLIKTRGQQVTLSCSPISGHRSVSWYQQTPGQGLQFLFEYFSETQRNKGNFPGRFSGRQFSNSRSEMNVSTLELGDSALYLCASSPSAGGALVQYFGAGTRLSVL.

The genes are TRBV20-1 and TRBJ2-3; TRBD2 aligns across 9 bases. Germline V gene lookup returns CDR1 DFQATT and CDR2 SNEGSKA (reference sequence). V shed 5 bases and J 1 base; nucleotides not matched to a gene: 7. This CDR3 spans 15 amino acids. The DNA for the CDR3 is TGCAGTGCTCCTATTAGCGGGGGAGGCACAGATACGCAGTATTTT. Protein sequence: CSAPISGGGTDTQYF.

There are a few counts of this clonotype. V gene TRBV7-2 combines with J gene TRBJ2-7, with 9 bases that match TRBD2. CDR1 is SGHTA, CDR2 FQGNSA, per germline. V shed 3 bases, J shed 7 bases, and the junction held 7 bases outside the gene matches. This CDR3 has 14 residues. This chain's CDR3 is CASSLTAGGREQYF. The CDR3 DNA is TGTGCCAGCAGCTTGACAGCGGGAGGTCGAGAGCAGTACTTC.

This clonotype appeared many times. The chain has TRBV6-1 and TRBJ1-3; D may be TRBD1 (6 bases). V was shortened by 7 bases and J by 3 bases, with 16 bases between the two germline ends. CDR3 length: 15 amino acids. CDR1 and CDR2 (germline): MNHNS, SASEGT. The CDR3 DNA is TGTGCCAGCACGTCTCAGGGGTTAGGTGGAAACACCATATATTTT. Protein: CASTSQGLGGNTIYF.

The chain is built from TRBV7-2 and TRBJ1-4; D call uncertain. Germline V gene data show CDR1 as SGHTA and CDR2 as FQGNSA. The V end lost 5 bases, the J end lost 4 bases, and 11 bases lay between the germline ends. The CDR3 extends over 14 amino acids. CDR3 in amino acids: CASSPEGVNEKLFF. The CDR3 DNA follows: TGTGCCAGCAGCCCCGAGGGTGTTAATGAAAAACTGTTTTTT.